The clone carrying this T cell receptor (beta chain) was seen ten or more times. Alongside a J-beta primer mix, a sample-barcoded 5' primer served in a second PCR lasting roughly 6 to 11 cycles. TCRdb called the 5' RACE reads again in MiXCR, with one record for every CDR3 protein. In the table there are 500,000 to 700,000 distinct CDR3 sequences, approximately 30% of which are singletons. This entry belongs to a study of blood T cells in healthy people across ages. Looked up from germline, CDR1 is KGHSH and CDR2 is LQKENI. The ends were cut back, 3 bases at V and 10 bases at J, with 16 bases in the middle. The CDR3 consists of 13 residues.

This chain connects TRBV18 to TRBJ2-7, with no clear D. This receptor was obtained from a woman over 75 in good health. Sequenced input: blood. For the CDR3, the DNA is TGTGCCAGCTCACCGGTCGCCCAAGGAAATCAGTACTTC. Translation gives CASSPVAQGNQYF. Full variable domain (missing parts from reference TRBV18 and TRBJ2-7): NAGVMQNPRHLVRRRGQEARLRCSPMKGHSHVYWYRQLPEEGLKFMVYLQKENIIDESGMPKERFSAEFPKEGPSILRIQQVVRGDSAAYFCASSPVAQGNQYFGPGTRLTVT.